The present entry profiles one T cell receptor beta chain with its context. The antigen is unknown. The J segment lost 4 bases and the V segment lost 6 bases, leaving 3 bases of the junction unmatched. CDR1 and CDR2 (germline): SQVTM, ANQGSEA. The CDR3 is 11 amino acids. Extracted RNA was reverse transcribed into cDNA, the sequencing template. Generated by immunoSEQ multiplex PCR, the TCRdb table keeps only in-frame clones and is missing some. The data hold approximately 30,000 clones, with less than 65% observed a single time. This entry comes from a study of CD8+ T cells in alopecia areata. Study conclusions and caveats: Lesional scalp exceeded normal scalp in clonality, especially in alopecia totalis/universalis.

This clonotype was sampled from a human donor with alopecia areata. The rearrangement uses TRBV29-1 and TRBJ2-7; TRBD1 matches at 7 bases. Sequencing used NKG2D-high CD8+ T cells sorted from blood. CDR3 in DNA: TGCAGCGTGGGACAGACTTACGAGCAGTACTTC. Residues: CSVGQTYEQYF.